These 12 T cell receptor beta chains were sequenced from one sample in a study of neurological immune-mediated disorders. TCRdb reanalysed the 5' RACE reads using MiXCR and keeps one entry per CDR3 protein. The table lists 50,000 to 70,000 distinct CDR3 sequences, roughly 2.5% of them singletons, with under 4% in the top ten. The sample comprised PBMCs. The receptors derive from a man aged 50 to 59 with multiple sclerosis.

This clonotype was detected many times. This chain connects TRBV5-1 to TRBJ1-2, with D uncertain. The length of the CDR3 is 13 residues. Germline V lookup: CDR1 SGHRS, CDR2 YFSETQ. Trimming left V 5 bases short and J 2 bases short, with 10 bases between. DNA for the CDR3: TGCGCCAGCAGAGTCCCAGAGAACTATGGCTACACCTTC. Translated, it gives CASRVPENYGYTF.

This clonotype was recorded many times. CDR3 in DNA: TGTGCCAGCAGCTTAGGTCTCCCAGGGGGGCAGCCCCAGCATTTT. It encodes CASSLGLPGGQPQHF. This sequence joins TRBV7-2 and TRBJ1-5, with TRBD1 matching 7 bases. V was clipped by 1 base and J by 7 bases; unmatched bases: 7. The CDR3 consists of 15 residues. Per the germline V gene, CDR1 is SGHTA and CDR2 is FQGNSA.

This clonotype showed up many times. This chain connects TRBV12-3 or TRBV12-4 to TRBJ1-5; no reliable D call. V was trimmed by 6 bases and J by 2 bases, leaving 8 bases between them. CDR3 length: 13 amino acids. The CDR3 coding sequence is TGTGCCAGCAGATCGACCGGCAATCAGCCCCAGCATTTT. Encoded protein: CASRSTGNQPQHF.

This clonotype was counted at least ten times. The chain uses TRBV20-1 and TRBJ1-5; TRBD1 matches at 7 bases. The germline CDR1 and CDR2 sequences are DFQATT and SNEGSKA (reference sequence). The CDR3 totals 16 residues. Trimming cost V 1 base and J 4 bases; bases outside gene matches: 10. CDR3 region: CSARGGVTGWNQPQHF. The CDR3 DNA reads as TGCAGTGCTAGAGGAGGCGTGACAGGGTGGAATCAGCCCCAGCATTTT.

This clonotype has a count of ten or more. CDR3 nucleotide sequence: TGTGCCAGCAGCCCCGGGACAGTAGAGACCCAGTACTTC. This sequence encodes CASSPGTVETQYF. The rearrangement uses TRBV11-2 and TRBJ2-5; 7 nucleotides agree with TRBD1. CDR3 size: 13 residues. Looked up from germline, CDR1 is SGHAT and CDR2 is FQNNGV. The ends lost 5 bases at V and 4 bases at J; junction bases unmatched: 4.

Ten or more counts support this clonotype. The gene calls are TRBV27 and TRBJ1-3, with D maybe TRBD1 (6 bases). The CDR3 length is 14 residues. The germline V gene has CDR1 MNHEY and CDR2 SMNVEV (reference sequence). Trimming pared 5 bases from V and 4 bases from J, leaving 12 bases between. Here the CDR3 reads CASSTGGLGNTIYF. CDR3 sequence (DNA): TGTGCCAGCAGTACGGGGGGCTTAGGAAACACCATATATTTT.

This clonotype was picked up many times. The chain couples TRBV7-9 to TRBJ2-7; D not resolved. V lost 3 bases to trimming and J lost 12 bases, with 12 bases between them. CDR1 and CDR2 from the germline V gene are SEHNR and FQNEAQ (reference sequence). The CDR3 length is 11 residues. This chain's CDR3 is CASSFGESRYF. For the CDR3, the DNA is TGTGCCAGCAGCTTTGGTGAGAGTCGGTACTTC.

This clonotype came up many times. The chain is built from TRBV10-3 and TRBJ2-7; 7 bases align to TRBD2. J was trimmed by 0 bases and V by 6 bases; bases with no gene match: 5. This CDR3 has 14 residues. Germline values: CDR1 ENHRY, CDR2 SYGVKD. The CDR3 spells CAIRAGSSSYEQYF. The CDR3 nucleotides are TGTGCCATCAGAGCGGGGTCAAGCTCCTACGAGCAGTACTTC.

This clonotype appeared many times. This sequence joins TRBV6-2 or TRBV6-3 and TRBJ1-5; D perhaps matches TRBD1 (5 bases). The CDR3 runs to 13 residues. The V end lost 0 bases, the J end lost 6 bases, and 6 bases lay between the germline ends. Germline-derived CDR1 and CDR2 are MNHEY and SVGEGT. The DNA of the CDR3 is TGTGCCAGCAGTTACTCAGGGGTTCAGCCCCAGCATTTT. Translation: CASSYSGVQPQHF.

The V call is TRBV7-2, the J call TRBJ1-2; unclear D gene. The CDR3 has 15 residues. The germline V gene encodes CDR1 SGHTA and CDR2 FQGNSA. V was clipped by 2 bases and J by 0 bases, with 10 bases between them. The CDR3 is CASSLRQATNYGYTF. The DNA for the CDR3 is TGTGCCAGCAGCTTAAGGCAGGCTACTAACTATGGCTACACCTTC.

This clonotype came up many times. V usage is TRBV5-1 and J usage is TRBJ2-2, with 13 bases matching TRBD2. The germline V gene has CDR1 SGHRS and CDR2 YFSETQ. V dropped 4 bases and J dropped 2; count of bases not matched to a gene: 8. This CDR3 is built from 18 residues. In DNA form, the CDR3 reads TGCGCCAGCAGCCTAAGACTAGCGGGGGGCATAAACACCGGGGAGCTGTTTTTT. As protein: CASSLRLAGGINTGELFF.

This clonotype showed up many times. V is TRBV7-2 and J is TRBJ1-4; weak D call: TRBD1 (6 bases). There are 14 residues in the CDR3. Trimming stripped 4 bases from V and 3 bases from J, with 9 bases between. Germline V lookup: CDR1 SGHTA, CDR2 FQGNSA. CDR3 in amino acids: CASSSPGANEKLFF. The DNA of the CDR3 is TGTGCCAGCAGCTCCCCAGGGGCTAATGAAAAACTGTTTTTT.